This T cell receptor beta chain was observed in a study of CDR3 diversity in severe acne. Germline CDR1 KGHDR, CDR2 SFDVKD. Trimming removed 5 bases from V and 3 bases from J, with 10 bases in between. The CDR3 extends over 14 amino acids. TCRdb ran MiXCR on the PCR reads and lists one entry per CDR3 protein. The table lists some 84,000 distinct CDR3 sequences, under 65% of them singletons. This clonotype was found many times. This receptor was taken from a male donor in good health, without acne. Sequencing input: blood. This chain joins TRBV24-1 and TRBJ2-1; D may be TRBD1 or TRBD2 (5 bases each). The CDR3 DNA reads as TGTGCCACCAGTGTGGGGGAATTCTACAATGAGCAGTTCTTC. This translates into CATSVGEFYNEQFF.